The sequence of this T cell receptor (delta chain) was determined in a study of gamma-delta T cells after stem cell transplantation. TCRdb re-called clones from the RT-PCR reads via CATT. The sample has 2,000 to 2,500 delta-chain clones, under 2% seen once. With regard to this clone: A far larger clone is off by one base, so a read error is likely. The identical CDR3 is also encoded by other nucleotide sequences in the sample.

The CDR3 covers 14 residues. Germline CDR1 GEAIGNYY, CDR2 EKD. With 3 bases clipped from V and 4 bases from J, the junction kept 6 bases outside the gene matches. Sequenced material: gamma-delta T cells. The gene calls are TRDV2 and TRDJ1, with 8 bases aligning to TRDD3. This receptor was obtained from a human donor. It is not recorded whose cells these are; they may come from a transplant donor. CDR3 protein: CACDELGGDDKLIF. Written as DNA, the CDR3 is TGTGCCTGTGACGAACTGGGGGGCGACGATAAACTCATCTTT.